One sample yielded the 8 T cell receptor beta chains listed below, sequenced in a study of T-cell memory formation after mild COVID-19. TCRdb independently ran MiXCR on the 5' RACE reads; one entry per CDR3 protein. The sample shows around 250,000 distinct CDR3 sequences, more than 8% of them seen only once. Sequenced material: PBMCs or a T cell subset sorted from them (not recorded which). These receptor sequences come from a man in his late teens or twenties who had mild COVID-19 (a few samples of this study predate the infection). Cell type and time point are not known.

The table lists this clonotype with a few counts. The chain couples TRBV27 to TRBJ2-3; the D gene is possibly TRBD2 (5 bases). The CDR3 is 14 residues long. Trimming stripped 5 bases from V and 0 bases from J, with 9 bases between. CDR1 MNHEY and CDR2 SMNVEV come from the germline V gene (reference sequence). The CDR3 DNA reads as TGTGCCAGCAGTGGAGGAATTAGCACAGATACGCAGTATTTT. It is translated as CASSGGISTDTQYF.

This sequence joins TRBV30 and TRBJ2-6; D gene unclear. V was cut by 4 bases and J by 2 bases, with 3 bases left in between. The CDR3 contains 12 residues. Germline CDR1 GTSNPN, CDR2 SVGIG (reference sequence). The CDR3 coding sequence is TGTGCCTGGACACCTGGGGCCAACGTCCTGACTTTC. It specifies CAWTPGANVLTF.

The J gene is TRBJ2-7, the V gene TRBV7-2; 10 bases are shared with TRBD1. CDR1 and CDR2 (germline): SGHTA, FQGNSA. The CDR3 covers 14 residues. J gave up 6 bases and V 3 bases, and 5 bases lay outside the gene matches. The CDR3 DNA is TGTGCCAGCAGCTTTGACAGGGGGCTTCGCGAGCAGTACTTC. Its protein product is CASSFDRGLREQYF.

The table lists this clonotype with a few counts. The CDR3 reads CASSEARADTQYF. DNA of the CDR3: TGTGCCAGCAGTGAAGCTAGGGCTGATACGCAGTATTTT. The chain has TRBV6-1 and TRBJ2-3; D remains unclear. Trimming took off 0 bases at V and 6 bases at J, with 7 bases between the two ends. Germline values: CDR1 MNHNS, CDR2 SASEGT. The length of the CDR3 is 13 residues.

The chain employs TRBV2 and TRBJ2-1; D ambiguous. V dropped 9 bases and J dropped 7 bases, with 16 bases sitting between them. The CDR3 has 13 amino acids. Germline V gene lookup returns CDR1 SNHLY and CDR2 FYNNEI. In DNA form, the CDR3 reads TGTGCCAGTGCAAGGGATATAGGAAATGAGCAGTTCTTC. This sequence encodes CASARDIGNEQFF.

The rearrangement joins TRBV2 to TRBJ2-3; the D gene is possibly TRBD2 (5 bases). Germline CDR1 reads SNHLY; CDR2 reads FYNNEI. Deletions cut 4 bases from V and 2 bases from J, with 7 bases between. The CDR3 loop spans 13 amino acids. The CDR3 DNA is TGTGCCAGCAGTGGGAGGTACACAGATACGCAGTATTTT. Protein sequence: CASSGRYTDTQYF.

This clonotype was detected only a few times. The genes are TRBV14 and TRBJ1-1; TRBD1 is a possible D gene (5 bases). This CDR3 is built from 15 residues. With 0 bases removed from V and 5 bases from J, the gap between germline ends came to 13 bases. The V gene's germline CDR1 is SGHDN and CDR2 FVKESK. The CDR3 is CASSQDGAGWTEAFF. CDR3 nucleotides: TGTGCCAGCAGCCAAGATGGGGCAGGGTGGACTGAAGCTTTCTTT.

This clonotype appeared a few times. V usage is TRBV12-3 or TRBV12-4 and J usage is TRBJ1-1; D is unresolved. The CDR3 extends over 12 amino acids. Deletions cut 3 bases from V and 7 bases from J, with 9 bases between. CDR3 region: CASSLAGFEAFF. The CDR3 DNA is TGTGCCAGCAGTTTGGCCGGATTTGAAGCTTTCTTT.